This is a list of T cell receptor beta chains from one sample in a study of beta chain features in type 1 diabetes. TCRdb keeps only in-frame clones here, not all; method: immunoSEQ multiplex PCR. Seen here are about 140,000 clones, around a tenth observed once, and the top ten hold 0.55% to 0.65%. Material: central memory CD4+ T cells from blood. The receptor set was obtained from a woman aged 40 to 49 in good health. Both conserved end residues are part of each CDR3. The D gene is left open where the match is weak. The listing skips clone size in some rows; elsewhere it reads once, few, many or a size class.

J gene	clone size	D gene	V gene	CDR3 protein	CDR3 DNA
TRBJ2-1	.	TRBD1	TRBV7-7	CASSLDRGYNEQFF	TGTGCTAGCAGCTTGGACAGGGGATACAATGAGCAGTTCTTC
TRBJ2-7	few	TRBD1	TRBV11-2	CASSVKRAGTGPYEQYF	TGTGCCAGCAGCGTTAAGCGAGCCGGGACAGGGCCCTACGAGCAGTACTTC
TRBJ1-4	few	.	TRBV5-4	CASSADMRGSEKLFF	TGTGCCAGCAGCGCGGACATGAGGGGGTCCGAAAAACTGTTTTTT
TRBJ2-5	.	TRBD1	TRBV7-2	CASSFTPHWGQGEETQYF	TGTGCCAGCAGCTTTACGCCCCACTGGGGACAGGGGGAAGAGACCCAGTACTTC
TRBJ2-5	few	.	TRBV6-5	CASTDSEETQYF	TGTGCCAGCACGGACTCGGAAGAGACCCAGTACTTC
TRBJ1-2	few	.	TRBV19	CSSSFHSAGYTF	TGTTCCTCCTCGTTCCATAGCGCGGGCTACACCTTC
TRBJ2-2	few	.	TRBV6-6	CASSQRDRRGELFF	TGTGCCAGCAGTCAGCGCGACAGACGCGGGGAGCTGTTTTTT
TRBJ2-1	many	TRBD2	TRBV5-1	CASSPGGWGINEQFF	TGCGCCAGCAGCCCCGGGGGGTGGGGTATCAATGAGCAGTTCTTC
TRBJ2-1	few	TRBD2	TRBV12-5	CASGVGLAGNNEQFF	TGTGCTAGTGGGGTGGGACTAGCGGGTAACAATGAGCAGTTCTTC
TRBJ2-5	.	TRBD1	TRBV19	CASSSGTGGGETQYF	TGTGCCAGTAGTTCCGGGACAGGGGGGGGAGAGACCCAGTACTTC
TRBJ2-7	few	TRBD1	TRBV5-1	CASSPRGTGDYEQYF	TGCGCCAGCAGCCCCCGAGGGACAGGGGACTACGAGCAGTACTTC
TRBJ2-3	.	.	TRBV6-6	CASRPEQDTQYF	TGTGCCAGCAGGCCTGAGCAAGATACGCAGTATTTT